These 21 T cell receptor beta chains were sequenced from one sample in a study of T-cell reconstitution after alpha-beta-depleted transplantation in children. Unique molecular identifiers were built into the TCRbeta library. TCRdb called the PCR reads again in MiXCR, with one record for every CDR3 protein. The data contain approximately 270,000 distinct CDR3 sequences, roughly a quarter of them seen just once; the ten biggest clones take up about 5%. Sample: PBMCs, mostly from graft donor cells, taken 360 days after TCRalphabeta/CD19-depleted stem cell transplant. Source of these receptors: a female patient aged 2-15 years who had a stem cell transplant for congenital amegakaryocytic thrombocytopenia, so the T cells may come from the graft donor.

This clonotype was seen a handful of times. This sequence joins TRBV5-1 and TRBJ2-7, with 9 positions matching TRBD1. The CDR3 loop spans 16 amino acids. Germline assignment: CDR1 SGHRS and CDR2 YFSETQ. V dropped 4 bases and J dropped 7; count of bases not matched to a gene: 15. CDR3 residues: CASSREFDRGLAEQYF. In DNA form, the CDR3 reads TGCGCCAGCAGCCGGGAATTTGACAGGGGGTTAGCTGAGCAGTACTTC.

The chain couples TRBV6-2 or TRBV6-3 to TRBJ1-5, with D uncertain. Looked up from germline, CDR1 is MNHEY and CDR2 is SVGEGT. Trimming removed 5 bases from V and 6 bases from J, with 20 bases in between. This CDR3 is 16 amino acids long. The CDR3 here is CASSPREGLNRQPQHF. Here the CDR3 DNA reads TGTGCCAGCAGTCCTCGGGAGGGCCTAAATCGTCAGCCCCAGCATTTT.

This clonotype was observed a handful of times. The chain is built from TRBV2 and TRBJ2-1, with 13 bases aligning to TRBD2. The V and J ends lost 6 bases and 7 bases, in that order; junction bases with no gene match: 12. The CDR3 covers 17 residues. Germline assignment: CDR1 SNHLY and CDR2 FYNNEI. CDR3 residues: CASSPSRTSGSRNEQFF. The CDR3 nucleotides read TGTGCCAGCAGCCCCTCGCGGACTAGCGGGAGTAGGAATGAGCAGTTCTTC.

The gene calls are TRBV12-3 or TRBV12-4 and TRBJ1-3; D is unclear. With 2 bases removed from V and 7 bases from J, the gap between germline ends came to 6 bases. This CDR3 is built from 12 residues. CDR3 in amino acids: CASSLLSNTIYF. The CDR3 region has the DNA TGTGCCAGCAGTTTACTATCCAACACCATATATTTT.

The chain couples TRBV18 to TRBJ1-2, with D unresolved. CDR1 and CDR2 from the germline V gene are KGHSH and LQKENI. V was shortened by 0 bases and J by 4 bases, with 9 bases between the two germline ends. This CDR3 contains 14 residues. The CDR3 DNA sequence: TGTGCCAGCTCACCACCGGGTCCATTCTATGGCTACACCTTC. Its translation is CASSPPGPFYGYTF. Supplemented by reference TRBV18 and TRBJ1-2, the full variable domain reads NAGVMQNPRHLVRRRGQEARLRCSPMKGHSHVYWYRQLPEEGLKFMVYLQKENIIDESGMPKERFSAEFPKEGPSILRIQQVVRGDSAAYFCASSPPGPFYGYTFGSGTRLTVV.

The chain joins TRBV10-3 to TRBJ2-7; possibly TRBD1 for D (6 bases). CDR3 length equals 15 residues. Germline CDR1 is ENHRY and CDR2 is SYGVKD. V was clipped by 4 bases and J by 3 bases, with 16 bases between them. The CDR3 DNA reads TGTGCCATCAGTGCCTCAGACAGGCTTCACTACGAGCAGTACTTC. This codes for CAISASDRLHYEQYF.

The V call is TRBV5-4, the J call TRBJ2-5; D call uncertain. This CDR3 contains 16 residues. The germline V and J ends were trimmed by 0 bases and 5 bases, with 17 bases remaining between them. Germline CDR1 SGHNT, CDR2 YYREEE (reference sequence). The CDR3: CASSLDLGSRVETQYF. CDR3 nucleotide sequence: TGTGCCAGCAGCTTGGACCTAGGAAGTAGGGTGGAGACCCAGTACTTC.

This clonotype was observed a few times. The chain uses TRBV9 and TRBJ2-7, with 11 bases fitting TRBD2. From germline, CDR1 is SGDLS and CDR2 YYNGEE. V gave up 0 bases and J gave up 4 bases; unmatched junction bases: 3. The CDR3 loop spans 15 amino acids. The CDR3 loop is CASSVGASGRYEQYF. The CDR3 DNA sequence: TGTGCCAGCAGCGTAGGGGCTAGCGGGAGGTACGAGCAGTACTTC.

V usage is TRBV19 and J usage is TRBJ2-6, with TRBD2 as a possible D gene (7 bases). Germline V gives CDR1 LNHDA, CDR2 SQIVND (reference sequence). The CDR3 has 13 amino acids. V lost 7 bases, J lost 7 bases, and 11 bases lay in between. CDR3 nucleotide sequence: TGTGCCAGTACGGGGGGCGGAGCCAACGTCCTGACTTTC. Protein product: CASTGGGANVLTF.

V gene TRBV7-6 combines with J gene TRBJ1-1; D is unresolved. V lost 1 base and J lost 1, with 13 bases in between. Germline V gene lookup returns CDR1 SGHVS and CDR2 FNYEAQ. This CDR3 spans 16 amino acids. CDR3 residues: CASSLGARYENTEAFF. The CDR3 DNA reads as TGTGCCAGCAGCTTAGGGGCAAGGTACGAGAACACTGAAGCTTTCTTT.

This clonotype was seen many times. V usage is TRBV12-3 or TRBV12-4 and J usage is TRBJ2-7; 7 bases align to TRBD1. CDR3 size: 12 residues. V lost 5 bases and J lost 3; bases outside the gene matches: 1. CDR3 coding DNA: TGTGCCAGCAGTGACAGGGTCTACGAGCAGTACTTC. It encodes CASSDRVYEQYF.

In its sample, this clonotype was seen a few times. The chain has TRBV12-3 or TRBV12-4 and TRBJ1-1; no clear D. Deletions cut 3 bases from V and 1 base from J, with 6 bases between. The CDR3 loop spans 13 amino acids. Here the CDR3 reads CASSFGKNTEAFF. As DNA, the CDR3 is TGTGCCAGCAGTTTTGGTAAGAACACTGAAGCTTTCTTT.

This clonotype occurred many times. This chain links TRBV29-1 with TRBJ1-1; perhaps TRBD1 as D (6 bases). The CDR3 runs 11 residues. Deletions cut 4 bases from V and 7 bases from J, with 10 bases between. Per germline, CDR1 SQVTM and CDR2 ANQGSEA. The CDR3 loop reads CSVATGFEAFF. For the CDR3, the DNA is TGCAGCGTTGCCACAGGGTTTGAAGCTTTCTTT.

The chain is built from TRBV28 and TRBJ2-7; D uncertain. Germline lookup yields CDR1 MDHEN and CDR2 SYDVKM. The CDR3 has 11 residues. V lost 8 bases and J lost 3, with 8 bases in between. CDR3 in amino acids: CASGYLYEQYF. CDR3 DNA: TGTGCCAGCGGGTACCTCTACGAGCAGTACTTC.

This clonotype was observed a handful of times. The rearrangement uses TRBV15 and TRBJ2-7, with D unresolved. The CDR3 contains 14 residues. With 5 bases removed from V and 1 base from J, the gap between germline ends came to 12 bases. Germline loops: CDR1 LNHNV, CDR2 YYDKDF (reference sequence). CDR3 DNA sequence: TGTGCCACCAGCCTAGAGGAAAGATCCTACGAGCAGTACTTC. It encodes CATSLEERSYEQYF.

The chain uses TRBV3-1 and TRBJ2-7; 9 bases agree with TRBD2. CDR1 is LGHDT and CDR2 is YNNKEL in the germline V gene (reference sequence). This CDR3 contains 16 residues. Unmatched junction bases numbered 9, after V lost 4 bases and J lost 2 bases. The CDR3 loop is CASSPRTAGGTYEQYF. The CDR3 DNA reads as TGTGCCAGCAGCCCCCGCACAGCGGGGGGTACCTACGAGCAGTACTTC.

The chain carries TRBV4-1 and TRBJ2-7; D gene unclear. Germline values: CDR1 MGHRA, CDR2 YSYEKL. The CDR3 has 14 amino acids. V lost 1 base and J lost 2, with 9 bases in between. The CDR3 region is CASSQVGHTYEQYF. DNA for the CDR3: TGCGCCAGCAGCCAAGTCGGGCACACCTACGAGCAGTACTTC.

This chain connects TRBV12-3 or TRBV12-4 to TRBJ2-5; 15 bases are shared with TRBD2. This CDR3 has 16 amino acids. V was pared by 5 bases and J by 2 bases, with 3 bases of the junction left unmatched. The CDR3 spells CASSEGLAGGQETQYF. The CDR3 DNA reads as TGTGCCAGCAGTGAAGGACTAGCGGGAGGGCAAGAGACCCAGTACTTC.

The chain has TRBV29-1 and TRBJ2-7; TRBD2 aligns across 8 bases. Germline CDR1 SQVTM, CDR2 ANQGSEA. This CDR3 has 13 residues. V lost 6 bases, J lost 3 bases, and 7 bases stayed unmatched. The CDR3 loop reads CSVDSGIHYEQYF. As DNA, the CDR3 is TGCAGCGTCGATAGCGGGATCCACTACGAGCAGTACTTC.

This clonotype was seen more than once but under ten times. The CDR3: CASGVAGYNEQFF. In DNA, the CDR3 is TGTGCCAGCGGGGTCGCCGGCTACAATGAGCAGTTCTTC. J is TRBJ2-1 and V is TRBV3-1; D not resolved. CDR1 and CDR2 from the germline V gene are LGHDT and YNNKEL (reference sequence). V was trimmed by 8 bases and J by 3 bases, leaving 11 bases between them. This CDR3 has 13 amino acids.

This rearrangement joins TRBV12-3 or TRBV12-4 to TRBJ1-6, with a weak D call TRBD1 (6 bases). CDR3 length: 14 amino acids. Trimming left V 4 bases short and J 7 bases short, with 11 bases between. The CDR3 coding sequence is TGTGCCAGCAGTTACCGGGACAAGAATTCACCCCTCCACTTT. Its translation is CASSYRDKNSPLHF.